The source of this T cell receptor beta chain is a study of OX40 agonist ivuxolimab in advanced cancers. Looking at the study overall: Patients were dosed with the agonistic anti-OX40 (CD134) antibody ivuxolimab.

This table comes from immunoSEQ multiplex PCR, and its TCRdb copy is limited to in-frame clones, with some not included. The data show around 100,000 clones, around nine tenths seen once. On this clone: The antigen remains unidentified.

Study findings and constraints: The antigens recognized by the expanded peripheral T cells, that is their antigen specificity, were not determined. On average, CD8+ T cells had more expanded clones than CD4+.

The sequence derives from an adult with an advanced solid tumor such as melanoma, head and neck, liver or kidney cancer. This material consisted of CD4+ or CD8+ T cells sorted from blood, taken in a trial of the OX40 agonist ivuxolimab.

The CDR3 bases are TGTGCCAGCAGCTTAGGTACGGAGACCCAGTACTTC. It codes for CASSLGTETQYF. J is TRBJ2-5 and V is TRBV7-9, with D uncertain. Trimming removed 1 base at V and 5 bases at J, with 5 bases between. This CDR3 is 12 amino acids long. Germline lookup yields CDR1 SEHNR and CDR2 FQNEAQ (reference sequence).